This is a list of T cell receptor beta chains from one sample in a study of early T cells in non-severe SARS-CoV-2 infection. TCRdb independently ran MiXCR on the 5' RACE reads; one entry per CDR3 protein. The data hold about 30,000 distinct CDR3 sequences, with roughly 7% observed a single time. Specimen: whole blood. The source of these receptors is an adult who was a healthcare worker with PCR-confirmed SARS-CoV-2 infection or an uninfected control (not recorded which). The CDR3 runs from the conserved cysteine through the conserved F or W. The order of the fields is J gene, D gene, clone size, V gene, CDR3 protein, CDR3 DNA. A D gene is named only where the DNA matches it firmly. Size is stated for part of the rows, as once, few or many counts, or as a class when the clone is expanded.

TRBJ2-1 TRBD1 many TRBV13 CASSLAGQGYNEQFF TGTGCCAGCAGCTTAGCGGGACAGGGGTACAATGAGCAGTTCTTC
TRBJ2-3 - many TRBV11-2 CASSLGTRDTQYF TGTGCCAGCAGCTTGGGGACTCGAGATACGCAGTATTTT
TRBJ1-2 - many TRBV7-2 CASSLVSGIKTYGYTF TGTGCCAGCAGCTTAGTCTCCGGAATTAAGACCTATGGCTACACCTTC
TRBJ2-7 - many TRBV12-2 CASRLDRPCVQGSRREQYF TGTGCAAGTCGCTTAGATAGACCCTGTGTACAGGGTTCCCGGAGAGAGCAGTACTTC
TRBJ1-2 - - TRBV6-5 CASSYSDGRARWYGYTF TGTGCCAGCAGTTACTCGGACGGAAGGGCGAGATGGTATGGCTACACCTTC
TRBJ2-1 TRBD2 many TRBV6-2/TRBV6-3 CASSLTSGIEQFF TGTGCCAGCAGTTTGACTAGCGGGATTGAGCAGTTCTTC
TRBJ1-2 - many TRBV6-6 CASSGSRGYTMANTF TGTGCCAGCAGTGGCAGCAGGGGCTATACTATGGCTAACACCTTC
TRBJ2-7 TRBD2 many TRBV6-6 CASRPGLYEQYF TGTGCCAGCAGACCGGGACTATACGAGCAGTACTTC
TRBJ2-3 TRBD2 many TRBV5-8 CASSLGYGGASDTQYF TGTGCCAGCAGCTTGGGCTACGGGGGGGCCTCAGATACGCAGTATTTT
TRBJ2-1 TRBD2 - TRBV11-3 CTSSHGTSDEQFF TGTACCAGCAGCCATGGGACTAGCGATGAGCAGTTCTTC
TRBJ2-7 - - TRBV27 CASSLWGTSSSYEQYF TGTGCCAGCAGTTTATGGGGGACATCGAGCTCCTACGAGCAGTACTTC
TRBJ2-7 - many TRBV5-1 CASSLKLEGSYEQYF TGCGCCAGCAGCTTAAAGCTCGAGGGATCCTACGAGCAGTACTTC
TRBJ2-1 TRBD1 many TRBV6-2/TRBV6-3 CASRWGGTGGNEQFF TGTGCCAGCAGGTGGGGCGGGACAGGGGGCAATGAGCAGTTCTTC
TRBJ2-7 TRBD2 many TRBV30 CAWSGGRMYEQYF TGTGCCTGGAGTGGCGGGAGGATGTACGAGCAGTACTTC
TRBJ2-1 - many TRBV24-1 CATSDFNEQFF TGTGCCACCAGTGATTTTAATGAGCAGTTCTTC
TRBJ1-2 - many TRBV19 CASSRTESYGYTF TGTGCCAGTAGTAGGACTGAGAGTTATGGCTACACCTTC
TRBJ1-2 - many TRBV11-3 CASSNTEYGYTF TGTGCCAGCAGCAACACAGAATATGGCTACACCTTC
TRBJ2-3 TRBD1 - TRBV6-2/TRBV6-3 CASSYEGQGSDTQYF TGTGCCAGCAGTTACGAGGGACAGGGGAGCGATACGCAGTATTTT
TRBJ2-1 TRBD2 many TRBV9 CASSGSREGGNEQFF TGTGCCAGCAGCGGCTCCAGGGAGGGTGGGAATGAGCAGTTCTTC
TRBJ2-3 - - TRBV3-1 CASSRLGEQADTQYF TGTGCCAGCAGCCGACTGGGGGAACAGGCAGATACGCAGTATTTT
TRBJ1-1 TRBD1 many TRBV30 CARAGGRNTEAFF TGTGCCAGGGCAGGGGGCAGGAACACTGAAGCTTTCTTT
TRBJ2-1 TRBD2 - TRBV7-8 CASSHGTSGSVDEQFF TGTGCCAGCAGCCATGGGACTAGCGGGAGTGTGGATGAGCAGTTCTTC
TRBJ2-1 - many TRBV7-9 CASSLGREVNEQFF TGTGCCAGCAGCTTAGGCAGGGAGGTCAATGAGCAGTTCTTC
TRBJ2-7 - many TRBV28 CASSFPRDFYEQYF TGTGCCAGCAGTTTCCCCCGGGACTTCTACGAGCAGTACTTC
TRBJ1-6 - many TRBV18 CASSPLEQGDSPLHF TGTGCCAGCTCACCACTTGAACAGGGAGATTCACCCCTCCACTTT
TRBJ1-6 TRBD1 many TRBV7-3 CASSLRQGGDSPLHF TGTGCCAGCAGCTTAAGACAGGGCGGGGATTCACCCCTCCACTTT
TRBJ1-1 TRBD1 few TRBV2 CASSGQGLGEAFF TGTGCCAGCAGTGGACAGGGGTTGGGTGAAGCTTTCTTT
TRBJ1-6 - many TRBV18 CASSPFTGINSPLHF TGTGCCAGCTCACCCTTCACGGGAATTAATTCACCCCTCCACTTT
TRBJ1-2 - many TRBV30 CAWSPWGRVGAGYTF TGTGCCTGGAGTCCCTGGGGAAGGGTGGGGGCTGGCTACACCTTC
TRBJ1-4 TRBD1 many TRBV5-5 CASSVGQSNEKLFF TGTGCCAGCAGCGTGGGACAGAGTAATGAAAAACTGTTTTTT
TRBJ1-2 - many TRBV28 CASTIGFRGYGYTF TGTGCCAGCACTATCGGGTTTCGGGGCTATGGCTACACCTTC
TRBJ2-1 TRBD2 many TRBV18 CASSPTSGSHEQFF TGTGCCAGCTCACCGACTAGCGGGAGCCATGAGCAGTTCTTC
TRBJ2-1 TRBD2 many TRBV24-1 CATSPAGGVVQFF TGTGCCACCTCCCCCGCGGGGGGGGTGGTGCAGTTCTTC
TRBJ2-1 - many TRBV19 CASSIGQSSYNEQFF TGTGCCAGTAGTATAGGGCAGAGCTCCTACAATGAGCAGTTCTTC